Listed below are T cell receptor beta chains from one sample, sequenced in a study of blood T cell repertoires in COVID-19. Clones were sequenced by immunoSEQ multiplex PCR, and TCRdb holds only the in-frame ones, with some missing. The sample holds 200,000 to 250,000 clones, over 75% seen once. Specimen: peripheral blood. These receptors originate from a human donor in a cohort sampled during active COVID-19. Both conserved end residues are part of each CDR3. A D gene is named only where the DNA matches it firmly. For some rows the clone size is stated as once, few or many, or as a class when expanded; others skip it.

CDR3nt: TGTGCCACCAGTGAAACCCGACAGCTAGGGGACCAAGAGACCCAGTACTTC
CDR3aa: CATSETRQLGDQETQYF
j_gene: TRBJ2-5
d_gene: .
abundance: few
v_gene: TRBV24-1

CDR3nt: TGCAGCGTTTCCGGGGGGTGGTTTGATACGCAGTATTTT
CDR3aa: CSVSGGWFDTQYF
j_gene: TRBJ2-3
d_gene: TRBD2
abundance: once
v_gene: TRBV29-1

CDR3nt: TGTGCCAGTAGTACCGGAATCAACGGGGAAAAACTGTTTTTT
CDR3aa: CASSTGINGEKLFF
j_gene: TRBJ1-4
d_gene: .
abundance: .
v_gene: TRBV19

CDR3nt: TGTGCCCGGCGGGGGGCCGGGGCCAAAAACATTCAGTACTTC
CDR3aa: CARRGAGAKNIQYF
j_gene: TRBJ2-4
d_gene: TRBD2
abundance: .
v_gene: TRBV27

CDR3nt: TGCGCCAGCAGCCCAGGGATTCAAAGGGCTAATGAAAAACTGTTTTTT
CDR3aa: CASSPGIQRANEKLFF
j_gene: TRBJ1-4
d_gene: .
abundance: .
v_gene: TRBV5-1

CDR3nt: TGTGCCAGCAGCCCTGGCAGTTACAATGAGCAGTTCTTC
CDR3aa: CASSPGSYNEQFF
j_gene: TRBJ2-1
d_gene: .
abundance: .
v_gene: TRBV7-3

CDR3nt: TGTGCCACCAGCGAATCGGACAGGGTTGAAAAACTGTTTTTT
CDR3aa: CATSESDRVEKLFF
j_gene: TRBJ1-4
d_gene: TRBD1
abundance: .
v_gene: TRBV15

CDR3nt: TGTGCCAGCAATGGACTAGCCAATGAGCAGTTCTTC
CDR3aa: CASNGLANEQFF
j_gene: TRBJ2-1
d_gene: TRBD2
abundance: few
v_gene: TRBV2

CDR3nt: TGTGCCAGCAGTGAAGACAGGGTCCCCTACAATGAGCAGTTCTTC
CDR3aa: CASSEDRVPYNEQFF
j_gene: TRBJ2-1
d_gene: .
abundance: .
v_gene: TRBV6-1

CDR3nt: TGTGCCAGCAGTAATCGGGGGTTCGAGCAGTACTTC
CDR3aa: CASSNRGFEQYF
j_gene: TRBJ2-7
d_gene: .
abundance: many
v_gene: TRBV28

CDR3nt: TGCGCCAGCAGCTTACAGGGGGTACAAACCTACGAGCAGTACTTC
CDR3aa: CASSLQGVQTYEQYF
j_gene: TRBJ2-7
d_gene: TRBD1
abundance: .
v_gene: TRBV5-1

CDR3nt: TGTGCCATCAGTGTCGGGAATTCCAATCAGCCCCAGCATTTT
CDR3aa: CAISVGNSNQPQHF
j_gene: TRBJ1-5
d_gene: .
abundance: .
v_gene: TRBV10-3

CDR3nt: TGTGCCAGCAGTTACAGTGGGACAACCTATAACTATGGCTACACCTTC
CDR3aa: CASSYSGTTYNYGYTF
j_gene: TRBJ1-2
d_gene: .
abundance: .
v_gene: TRBV6-2/TRBV6-3

CDR3nt: TGCAGCGTTTCCCAGGGGACCTACGGGCAGTACTTC
CDR3aa: CSVSQGTYGQYF
j_gene: TRBJ2-7
d_gene: .
abundance: .
v_gene: TRBV29-1

CDR3nt: TGTGCCAGCAGCGACAGGACAGGCTCTGGAAACACCATATATTTT
CDR3aa: CASSDRTGSGNTIYF
j_gene: TRBJ1-3
d_gene: TRBD1
abundance: .
v_gene: TRBV5-6

CDR3nt: TGTGCCAGCACGCCGGGCGCGTTCAGGGGTTACACTGAAGCTTTCTTT
CDR3aa: CASTPGAFRGYTEAFF
j_gene: TRBJ1-1
d_gene: .
abundance: .
v_gene: TRBV27

CDR3nt: TGTGCCACCAGCGGCCTACAGGGAGCCAAAAACATTCAGTACTTC
CDR3aa: CATSGLQGAKNIQYF
j_gene: TRBJ2-4
d_gene: .
abundance: .
v_gene: TRBV15

CDR3nt: TGTGCCAGTAGTAGGGCTAGCGGCTACAATGAGCAGTTCTTC
CDR3aa: CASSRASGYNEQFF
j_gene: TRBJ2-1
d_gene: TRBD2
abundance: .
v_gene: TRBV19

CDR3nt: TGTGCCAGCAGAGCCGGGACTAGCGCCTACAATGAGCAGTTCTTC
CDR3aa: CASRAGTSAYNEQFF
j_gene: TRBJ2-1
d_gene: TRBD2
abundance: many
v_gene: TRBV6-5

CDR3nt: TGTGCCAGCAGCCCCAGAGCGTCTGCCACAGATACGCAGTATTTT
CDR3aa: CASSPRASATDTQYF
j_gene: TRBJ2-3
d_gene: .
abundance: .
v_gene: TRBV3-1/TRBV3-2

CDR3nt: TGTGCCAGCAGATTGGGACAGGTACAAGAGACCCAGTACTTC
CDR3aa: CASRLGQVQETQYF
j_gene: TRBJ2-5
d_gene: TRBD1
abundance: .
v_gene: TRBV7-2

CDR3nt: TGTGCCAGCAGCTTAGGGTCTAGGTTCAATGAGCAGTTCTTC
CDR3aa: CASSLGSRFNEQFF
j_gene: TRBJ2-1
d_gene: .
abundance: .
v_gene: TRBV11-3

CDR3nt: TGCGCCAGCAGCTTGGGCCAGGCTAGCAATCAGCCCCAGCATTTT
CDR3aa: CASSLGQASNQPQHF
j_gene: TRBJ1-5
d_gene: .
abundance: .
v_gene: TRBV5-1

CDR3nt: TGTGCCAGCGCCTCCCTGGGGGCCCACACTGAAGCTTTCTTT
CDR3aa: CASASLGAHTEAFF
j_gene: TRBJ1-1
d_gene: .
abundance: .
v_gene: TRBV5-5

CDR3nt: TGTGCCAGCTCCCAGGGGAACACTGAAGCTTTCTTT
CDR3aa: CASSQGNTEAFF
j_gene: TRBJ1-1
d_gene: .
abundance: .
v_gene: TRBV18

CDR3nt: TGTGCCAGCAGTCCTCAGTACAATCAGCCCCAGCATTTT
CDR3aa: CASSPQYNQPQHF
j_gene: TRBJ1-5
d_gene: .
abundance: few
v_gene: TRBV6-5

CDR3nt: TGTGCCAGCAGCTCCCGAGAGGGACAGAACTCTGGAAACACCATATATTTT
CDR3aa: CASSSREGQNSGNTIYF
j_gene: TRBJ1-3
d_gene: TRBD1
abundance: .
v_gene: TRBV7-2

CDR3nt: TGTGCCAGCAGCCAAGGGACTAGCGGGAAATATGAGCAGTTCTTC
CDR3aa: CASSQGTSGKYEQFF
j_gene: TRBJ2-1
d_gene: TRBD2
abundance: .
v_gene: TRBV5-6

CDR3nt: TGTGCCAGCAGCTCCACGACTAGCGGCTACGAGCAGTACTTC
CDR3aa: CASSSTTSGYEQYF
j_gene: TRBJ2-7
d_gene: TRBD2
abundance: .
v_gene: TRBV7-6

CDR3nt: TGTGCCAGCAGTTACTCGGGACTACCCAACAATGAGCAGTTCTTC
CDR3aa: CASSYSGLPNNEQFF
j_gene: TRBJ2-1
d_gene: TRBD2
abundance: .
v_gene: TRBV6-5

CDR3nt: TGCGCCAGCAGCCTGCACTTGGGGCCAGGAGAGCAGTACTTC
CDR3aa: CASSLHLGPGEQYF
j_gene: TRBJ2-7
d_gene: .
abundance: .
v_gene: TRBV4-1

CDR3nt: TGTGCCAGCAGAAACCATGGGGGCAGTAATTCACCCCTCCACTTT
CDR3aa: CASRNHGGSNSPLHF
j_gene: TRBJ1-6
d_gene: .
abundance: .
v_gene: TRBV28

CDR3nt: TGTGCCAGCAGCCAATCTATACAGGGTACTAACTATGGCTACACCTTC
CDR3aa: CASSQSIQGTNYGYTF
j_gene: TRBJ1-2
d_gene: .
abundance: .
v_gene: TRBV3-1/TRBV3-2

CDR3nt: TGCAGTTGCGGCAGCACTGAAGCTTTCTTT
CDR3aa: CSCGSTEAFF
j_gene: TRBJ1-1
d_gene: .
abundance: .
v_gene: TRBV20-1

CDR3nt: TGTGCCACCAGCAGAGCCGAGGGCTATGGCTACACCTTC
CDR3aa: CATSRAEGYGYTF
j_gene: TRBJ1-2
d_gene: .
abundance: .
v_gene: TRBV15

CDR3nt: TGTGCCAGCAGTTACCCTCTTTTGGCAGCGGGTTTCAATCAGCCCCAGCATTTT
CDR3aa: CASSYPLLAAGFNQPQHF
j_gene: TRBJ1-5
d_gene: .
abundance: .
v_gene: TRBV28

CDR3nt: TGTGCCATCAGTGAACCCAGGGTTGAAAAACTGTTTTTT
CDR3aa: CAISEPRVEKLFF
j_gene: TRBJ1-4
d_gene: .
abundance: .
v_gene: TRBV10-3

CDR3nt: TGCGCCAGCAGCTTGACAGGGAACACTGAAGCTTTCTTT
CDR3aa: CASSLTGNTEAFF
j_gene: TRBJ1-1
d_gene: .
abundance: once
v_gene: TRBV5-1

CDR3nt: TGTGCCATCAGTCCAGGGGCGAGGGATCAGCCCCAGCATTTT
CDR3aa: CAISPGARDQPQHF
j_gene: TRBJ1-5
d_gene: .
abundance: .
v_gene: TRBV10-3

CDR3nt: TGTGCCAGCAGCTTGGACAAGAACACTGAAGCTTTCTTT
CDR3aa: CASSLDKNTEAFF
j_gene: TRBJ1-1
d_gene: .
abundance: .
v_gene: TRBV5-4

CDR3nt: TGTGCCAGCAGCCAAGTCGTTTACACCGGGGAGCTGTTTTTT
CDR3aa: CASSQVVYTGELFF
j_gene: TRBJ2-2
d_gene: .
abundance: .
v_gene: TRBV4-2

CDR3nt: TGTGCCAGTACCACCGCAGGGCCCACCGGGGAGCAGTACTTC
CDR3aa: CASTTAGPTGEQYF
j_gene: TRBJ2-7
d_gene: .
abundance: once
v_gene: TRBV19

CDR3nt: TGTGCCACCCATCAAGCGGCCAGCCCAGACACCCAGTACTTC
CDR3aa: CATHQAASPDTQYF
j_gene: TRBJ2-5
d_gene: .
abundance: .
v_gene: TRBV28

CDR3nt: TGTGCCAGCAGCGTAGGGGACCGGGGGGCCCTCCACTTT
CDR3aa: CASSVGDRGALHF
j_gene: TRBJ1-6
d_gene: .
abundance: .
v_gene: TRBV9

CDR3nt: TGCGCCAGCAGCTGGGGGACAGGGAAGGGCTACACCTTC
CDR3aa: CASSWGTGKGYTF
j_gene: TRBJ1-2
d_gene: TRBD1
abundance: .
v_gene: TRBV5-1

CDR3nt: TGTGCCATCAGTGAGAGGACAGGGGGACCCAATCAGCCCCAGCATTTT
CDR3aa: CAISERTGGPNQPQHF
j_gene: TRBJ1-5
d_gene: TRBD1
abundance: .
v_gene: TRBV10-3

CDR3nt: TGCGCCAGCAGCTTGGGACAGACTCACTATGGCTACACCTTC
CDR3aa: CASSLGQTHYGYTF
j_gene: TRBJ1-2
d_gene: .
abundance: .
v_gene: TRBV5-1

CDR3nt: TGTGCCAGCAGCCCCTGGGACAGGGGGTACGAGCAGTACTTC
CDR3aa: CASSPWDRGYEQYF
j_gene: TRBJ2-7
d_gene: TRBD1
abundance: .
v_gene: TRBV28

CDR3nt: TGCGCCAGCAGCGGCGGGGCTACCACCTCTGGAAACACCATATATTTT
CDR3aa: CASSGGATTSGNTIYF
j_gene: TRBJ1-3
d_gene: .
abundance: few
v_gene: TRBV5-1

CDR3nt: TGTGCCAGCAGCTTAGGGACTAGCGGAACGCAGTATTTT
CDR3aa: CASSLGTSGTQYF
j_gene: TRBJ2-3
d_gene: TRBD2
abundance: .
v_gene: TRBV7-9

CDR3nt: TGCGCCAGCAGCCAAGATCGGGGTAACTATGGCTACACCTTC
CDR3aa: CASSQDRGNYGYTF
j_gene: TRBJ1-2
d_gene: .
abundance: .
v_gene: TRBV4-3

CDR3nt: TGTGCCAGTAGTATCCTCCGGGACAGGACCCGGGATGAGCAGTTCTTC
CDR3aa: CASSILRDRTRDEQFF
j_gene: TRBJ2-1
d_gene: TRBD1
abundance: .
v_gene: TRBV19

CDR3nt: TGTGCCAGCAGCATGGGGACTAGCGGGATTAATGAGCAGTTCTTC
CDR3aa: CASSMGTSGINEQFF
j_gene: TRBJ2-1
d_gene: .
abundance: .
v_gene: TRBV21-1

CDR3nt: TGCAGTGCACTGGGGGGGCATGGCTACACCTTC
CDR3aa: CSALGGHGYTF
j_gene: TRBJ1-2
d_gene: .
abundance: .
v_gene: TRBV20-1

CDR3nt: TGTGCCAGCAGTATCCTTCCCCCCGTCAATCAGCCCCAGCATTTT
CDR3aa: CASSILPPVNQPQHF
j_gene: TRBJ1-5
d_gene: .
abundance: .
v_gene: TRBV28